The 6 T cell receptor beta chains listed next were all sequenced from one sample in a study of T cell repertoires in cytomegalovirus infection (dated 2019 in TCRdb). Data came from an Illumina HiSeq 1500. TCRdb cleaned the public reads at Q25 with fastp, built clones with MiXCR and kept in-frame beta chains. Every distinct CDR3 protein forms one entry, paired with its most common genes and DNA. Across this sample there are 700,000 to 950,000 distinct CDR3 sequences, with 30% to 35% seen only once. Of the sample, roughly an eighth is held by the ten largest clones. These TCRs' antigens remain unknown. The treatment or condition label for this specimen denotes: in vitro stimulation with specific CMV peptide epitopes to enrich CMV-specific T cells. This specimen was cultured CD8+ T cells from PBMCs, taken from culture after CMV antigen stimulation. Source of these receptors: a human donor in good health (CMV status not recorded). Some clones in this sample may be carry-over from other donors' samples.

This clonotype was observed a few times. V gene TRBV19 combines with J gene TRBJ2-1, with 10 bases identical to TRBD2. J lost 6 bases, V lost 4 bases, and 3 bases had no gene match. CDR3 size: 14 residues. Germline values: CDR1 LNHDA, CDR2 SQIVND (reference sequence). The CDR3, as DNA: TGTGCCAGTAGTAGAGCGGGGGGGCGCAATGAGCAGTTCTTC. It specifies CASSRAGGRNEQFF.

Comments on this clonotype: A much larger clonotype is one base distant, so this may be a read error. The V call is TRBV7-6, the J call TRBJ2-3; 9 positions match TRBD1. This CDR3 region has 15 residues. The V gene's germline CDR1 is SGHVS and CDR2 FNYEAQ. CDR3 nucleotide sequence: TGTGCCAGCAACTTAAACAGGGGGCTAACAGATACGCAGTATTTT. Encoded protein: CASNLNRGLTDTQYF.

This clonotype has just a few counts. The J gene is TRBJ2-3, the V gene TRBV15; maybe TRBD2 (5 bases). V lost 0 bases to trimming and J lost 10 bases, with 11 bases between them. CDR1 LNHNV and CDR2 YYDKDF come from the germline V gene (reference sequence). The CDR3 sequence is 13 residues long. CDR3 in DNA: TGTGCCACCAGCAGAGATCTCGACTACCCGCAGTATTTT. Its protein product is CATSRDLDYPQYF.

This clonotype appeared a few times. The rearrangement links TRBV6-2 or TRBV6-3 to TRBJ2-2; D gene uncertain. Germline lookup yields CDR1 MNHEY and CDR2 SVGEGT. The V gene lost 1 base and the J gene lost 6 bases, with 3 bases spanning the gap. The CDR3 sequence is 12 residues long. The DNA for the CDR3 is TGTGCCAGCAGTTACTGGGCCGGGGAGCTGTTTTTT. Translation: CASSYWAGELFF.

This clonotype was counted many times. The genes are TRBV7-8 and TRBJ2-1; weak D call: TRBD2 (6 bases). Trimming left V 4 bases short and J 8 bases short, with 15 bases between. Per germline, CDR1 SGHVS and CDR2 FQNEAQ. The CDR3 extends over 14 amino acids. Here the CDR3 reads CASSSQTSGYEQFF. CDR3 coding DNA: TGTGCCAGCAGCTCCCAGACTAGTGGGTATGAGCAGTTCTTC.

The CDR3 bases are TGTGCCAGCACCGCGACATTCGACGGGGACCAGCCCCAGCATTTT. Its protein is CASTATFDGDQPQHF. The chain links TRBV6-2 or TRBV6-3 to TRBJ1-5, with D perhaps TRBD1 (5 bases). The V end was cut by 7 bases, the J end by 7 bases, with 20 bases between. The CDR3 extends over 15 amino acids. Germline V gene lookup returns CDR1 MNHEY and CDR2 SVGEGT.